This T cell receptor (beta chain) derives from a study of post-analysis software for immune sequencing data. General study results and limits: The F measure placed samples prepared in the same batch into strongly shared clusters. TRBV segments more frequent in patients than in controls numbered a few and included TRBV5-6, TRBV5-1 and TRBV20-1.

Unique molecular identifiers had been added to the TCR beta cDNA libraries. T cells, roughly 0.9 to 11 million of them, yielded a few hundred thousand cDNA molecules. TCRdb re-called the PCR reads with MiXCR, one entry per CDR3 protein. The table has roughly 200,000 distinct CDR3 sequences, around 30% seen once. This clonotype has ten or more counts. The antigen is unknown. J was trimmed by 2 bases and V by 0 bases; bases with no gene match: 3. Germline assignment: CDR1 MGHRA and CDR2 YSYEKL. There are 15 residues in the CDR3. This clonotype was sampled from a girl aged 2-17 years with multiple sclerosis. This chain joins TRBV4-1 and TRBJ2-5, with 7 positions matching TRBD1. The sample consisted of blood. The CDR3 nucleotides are TGCGCCAGCAGCCAAGATCAGGGGGTACAAGAGACCCAGTACTTC. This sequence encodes CASSQDQGVQETQYF.